This entry is about one TCR beta chain. The data belong to a study of Graves' ophthalmopathy and Graves' hyperthyroidism. CDR3 regions of TCR beta were amplified from RNA transcripts. HTBI-primed first-round RT-PCR preceded second-round multiplex PCR. TCRdb analysed the multiplex PCR reads with MiXCR anew, one entry per CDR3 protein. The sample lists 500,000 to 800,000 distinct CDR3 sequences; under 50% were seen once. The CDR3 consists of 16 residues. Germline CDR1 reads SNHLY; CDR2 reads FYNNEI. V was pared by 5 bases and J by 0 bases, with 11 bases between. The PBMCs originated from approximately 10 ml of fresh peripheral blood.

The rearrangement links TRBV2 to TRBJ1-6, with a weak D call TRBD1 (5 bases). The sequenced sample consisted of peripheral blood. This TCR was recovered from an adult man with Graves' ophthalmopathy. The DNA for the CDR3 is TGTGCCAGCAGTTCGGAGGGGAGCTCCTATAATTCACCCCTCCACTTT. Translating it yields CASSSEGSSYNSPLHF. The full variable domain, rest sourced from reference TRBV2 and TRBJ1-6, is EPEVTQTPSHQVTQMGQEVILRCVPISNHLYFYWYRQILGQKVEFLVSFYNNEISEKSEIFDDQFSVERPDGSNFTLKIRSTKLEDSAMYFCASSSEGSSYNSPLHFGNGTRLTVT.